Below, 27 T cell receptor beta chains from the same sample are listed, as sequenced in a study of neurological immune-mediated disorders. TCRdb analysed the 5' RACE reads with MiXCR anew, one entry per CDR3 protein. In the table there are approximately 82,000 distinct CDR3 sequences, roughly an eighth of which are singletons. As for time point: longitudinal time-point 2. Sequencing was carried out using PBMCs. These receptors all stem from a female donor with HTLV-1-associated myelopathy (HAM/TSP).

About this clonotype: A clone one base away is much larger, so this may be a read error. The CDR3 bases are TGCGCCAGCAGCTTTGTTAGAGGGGCTGGCGGGGAGCTGTTTTTT. Translating it yields CASSFVRGAGGELFF. This chain connects TRBV5-1 to TRBJ2-2; D assignment may be TRBD1 or TRBD2 (5 bases each). This CDR3 comprises 15 residues. Per the germline V gene, CDR1 is SGHRS and CDR2 is YFSETQ. V lost 2 bases to trimming and J lost 7 bases, with 15 bases between them.

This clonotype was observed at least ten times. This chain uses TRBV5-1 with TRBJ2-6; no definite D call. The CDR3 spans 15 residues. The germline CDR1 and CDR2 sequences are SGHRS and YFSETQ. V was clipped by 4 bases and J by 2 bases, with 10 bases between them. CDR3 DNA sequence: TGCGCCAGCAGCCGTACGACGGCTGGGGCCAACGTCCTGACTTTC. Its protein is CASSRTTAGANVLTF.

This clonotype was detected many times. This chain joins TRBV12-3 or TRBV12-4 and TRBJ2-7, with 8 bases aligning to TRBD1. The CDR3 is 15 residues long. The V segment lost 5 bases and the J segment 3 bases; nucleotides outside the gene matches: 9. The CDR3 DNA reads TGTGCCAGCAGTAAAAGGACAGGGACAAGCTACGAGCAGTACTTC. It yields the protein CASSKRTGTSYEQYF.

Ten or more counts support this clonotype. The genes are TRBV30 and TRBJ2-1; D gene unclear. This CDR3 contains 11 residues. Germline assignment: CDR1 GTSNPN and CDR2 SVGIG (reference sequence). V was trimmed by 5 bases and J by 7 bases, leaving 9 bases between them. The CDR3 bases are TGTGCCTGGGGGTCGGGTAATGAGCAGTTCTTC. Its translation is CAWGSGNEQFF.

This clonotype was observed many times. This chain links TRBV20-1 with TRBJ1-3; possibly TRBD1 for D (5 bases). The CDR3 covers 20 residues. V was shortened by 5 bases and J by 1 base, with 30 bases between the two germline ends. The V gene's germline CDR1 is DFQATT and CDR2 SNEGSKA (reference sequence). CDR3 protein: CSAPSSKVRQGRESGNTIYF. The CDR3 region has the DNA TGCAGTGCTCCCTCGTCTAAGGTTCGGCAGGGAAGAGAATCTGGAAACACCATATATTTT.

DNA for the CDR3: TGCAGTGCTAAAAGGACAGGGCTGGCAGAGCAGTTCTTC. This codes for CSAKRTGLAEQFF. This chain uses TRBV20-1 with TRBJ2-1, with 8 nucleotides matching TRBD1. This CDR3 is built from 13 residues. V lost 4 bases and J lost 10; bases outside the gene matches: 9. The germline V gene has CDR1 DFQATT and CDR2 SNEGSKA (reference sequence).

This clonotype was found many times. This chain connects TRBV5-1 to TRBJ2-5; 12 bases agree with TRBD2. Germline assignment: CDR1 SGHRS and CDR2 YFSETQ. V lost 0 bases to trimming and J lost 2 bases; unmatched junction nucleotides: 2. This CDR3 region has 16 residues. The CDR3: CASSLALAGGQETQYF. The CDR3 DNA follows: TGCGCCAGCAGCTTGGCACTAGCGGGGGGACAAGAGACCCAGTACTTC.

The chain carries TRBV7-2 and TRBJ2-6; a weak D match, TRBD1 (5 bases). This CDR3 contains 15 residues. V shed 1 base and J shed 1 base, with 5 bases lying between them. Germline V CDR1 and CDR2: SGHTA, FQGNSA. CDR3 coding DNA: TGTGCCAGCAGCTTAGGACAGTCTGGGGCCAACGTCCTGACTTTC. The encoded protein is CASSLGQSGANVLTF.

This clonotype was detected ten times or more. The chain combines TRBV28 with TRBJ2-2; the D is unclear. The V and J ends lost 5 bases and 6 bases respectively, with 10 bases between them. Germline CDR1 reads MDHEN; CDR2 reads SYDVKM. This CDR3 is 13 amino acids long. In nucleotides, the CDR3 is TGTGCCAGCAGTGTCCATCTTCCCGGGGAGCTGTTTTTT. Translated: CASSVHLPGELFF. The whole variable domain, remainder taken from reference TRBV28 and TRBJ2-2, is DVKVTQSSRYLVKRTGEKVFLECVQDMDHENMFWYRQDPGLGLRLIYFSYDVKMKEKGDIPEGYSVSREKKERFSLILESASTNQTSMYLCASSVHLPGELFFGEGSRLTVL.

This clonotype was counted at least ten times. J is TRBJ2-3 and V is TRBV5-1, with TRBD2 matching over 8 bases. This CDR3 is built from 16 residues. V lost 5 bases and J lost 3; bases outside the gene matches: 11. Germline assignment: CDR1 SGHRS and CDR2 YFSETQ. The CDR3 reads CASRPPGLELTDTQYF. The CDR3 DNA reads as TGCGCCAGCAGGCCGCCGGGACTAGAGCTTACAGATACGCAGTATTTT.

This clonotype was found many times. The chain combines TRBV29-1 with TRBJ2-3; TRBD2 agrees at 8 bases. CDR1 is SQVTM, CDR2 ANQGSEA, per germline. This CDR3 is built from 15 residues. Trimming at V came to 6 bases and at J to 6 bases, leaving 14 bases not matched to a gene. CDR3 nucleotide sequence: TGCAGCGTAATCCACACGGGGGGGCGGTCGGATACGCAGTATTTT. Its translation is CSVIHTGGRSDTQYF.

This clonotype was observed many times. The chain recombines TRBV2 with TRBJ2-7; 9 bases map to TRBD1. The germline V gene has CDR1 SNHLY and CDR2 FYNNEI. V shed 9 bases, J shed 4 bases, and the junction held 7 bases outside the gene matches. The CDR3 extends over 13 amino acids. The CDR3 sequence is CASVGTGRYEQYF. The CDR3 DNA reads TGTGCCAGTGTCGGGACAGGGAGGTACGAGCAGTACTTC.

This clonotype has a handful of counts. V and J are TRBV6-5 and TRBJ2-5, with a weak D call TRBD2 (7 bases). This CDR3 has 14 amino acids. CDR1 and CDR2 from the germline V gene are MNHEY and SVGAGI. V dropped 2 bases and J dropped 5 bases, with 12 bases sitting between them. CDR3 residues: CASSYRGARETQYF. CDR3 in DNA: TGTGCCAGCAGTTACCGGGGGGCCAGGGAGACCCAGTACTTC.

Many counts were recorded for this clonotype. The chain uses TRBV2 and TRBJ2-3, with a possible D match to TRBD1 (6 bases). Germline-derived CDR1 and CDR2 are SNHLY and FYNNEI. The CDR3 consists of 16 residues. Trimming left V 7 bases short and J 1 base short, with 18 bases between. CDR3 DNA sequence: TGTGCCAGCACCTTGGGGCAGGCAGGGGGCACAGATACGCAGTATTTT. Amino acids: CASTLGQAGGTDTQYF.

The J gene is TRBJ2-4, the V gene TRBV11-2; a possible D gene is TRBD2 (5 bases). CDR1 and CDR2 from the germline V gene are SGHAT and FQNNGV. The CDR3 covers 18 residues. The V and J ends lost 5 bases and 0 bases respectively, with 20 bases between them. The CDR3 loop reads CASSRSLIRTEAKNIQYF. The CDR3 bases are TGTGCCAGCAGCCGGTCTTTGATAAGGACTGAAGCCAAAAACATTCAGTACTTC.

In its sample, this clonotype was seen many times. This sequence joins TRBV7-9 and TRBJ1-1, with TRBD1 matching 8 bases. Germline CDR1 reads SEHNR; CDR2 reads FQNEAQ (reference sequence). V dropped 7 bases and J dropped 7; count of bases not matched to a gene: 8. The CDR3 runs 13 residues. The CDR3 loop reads CASTGGRGDEAFF. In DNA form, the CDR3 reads TGTGCCAGCACAGGGGGCCGGGGGGATGAAGCTTTCTTT.

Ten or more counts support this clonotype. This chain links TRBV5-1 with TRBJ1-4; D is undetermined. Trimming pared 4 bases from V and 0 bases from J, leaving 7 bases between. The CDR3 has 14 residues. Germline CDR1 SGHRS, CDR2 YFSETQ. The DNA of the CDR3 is TGCGCCAGCAGCGCGGACCCAACTAATGAAAAACTGTTTTTT. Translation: CASSADPTNEKLFF. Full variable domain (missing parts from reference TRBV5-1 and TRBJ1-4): KAGVTQTPRYLIKTRGQQVTLSCSPISGHRSVSWYQQTPGQGLQFLFEYFSETQRNKGNFPGRFSGRQFSNSRSEMNVSTLELGDSALYLCASSADPTNEKLFFGSGTQLSVL.

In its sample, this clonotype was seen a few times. The DNA for the CDR3 is TGTGCCAGCAGCAAAAGGGAGGGAGAAGAAAAACTGTTTTTT. Its translation is CASSKREGEEKLFF. The chain recombines TRBV12-3 or TRBV12-4 with TRBJ1-4; D gene uncertain. The CDR3 is 14 residues long. V was trimmed by 6 bases and J by 8 bases, leaving 16 bases between them.

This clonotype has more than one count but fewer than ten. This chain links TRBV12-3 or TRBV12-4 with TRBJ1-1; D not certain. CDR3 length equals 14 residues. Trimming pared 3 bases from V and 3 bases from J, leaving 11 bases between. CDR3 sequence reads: CASSFARAYTEAFF. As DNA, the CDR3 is TGTGCCAGCAGTTTCGCCCGAGCGTACACTGAAGCTTTCTTT.

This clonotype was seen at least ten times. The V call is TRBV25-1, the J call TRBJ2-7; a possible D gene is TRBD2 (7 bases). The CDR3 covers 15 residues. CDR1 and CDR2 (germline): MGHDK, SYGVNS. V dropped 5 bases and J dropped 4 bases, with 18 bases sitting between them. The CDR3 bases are TGTGCCAGCAGTCTCCGGGACACCGGGAGGTACGAGCAGTACTTC. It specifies CASSLRDTGRYEQYF.

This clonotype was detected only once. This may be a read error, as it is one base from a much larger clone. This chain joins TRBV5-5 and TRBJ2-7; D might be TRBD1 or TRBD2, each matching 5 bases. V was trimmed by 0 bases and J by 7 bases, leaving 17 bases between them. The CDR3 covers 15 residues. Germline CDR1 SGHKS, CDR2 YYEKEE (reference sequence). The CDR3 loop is CASSLARERGREQYF. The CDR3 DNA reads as TGTGCCAGCAGCTTGGCCCGGGAAAGGGGTCGGGAGCAGTACTTC.

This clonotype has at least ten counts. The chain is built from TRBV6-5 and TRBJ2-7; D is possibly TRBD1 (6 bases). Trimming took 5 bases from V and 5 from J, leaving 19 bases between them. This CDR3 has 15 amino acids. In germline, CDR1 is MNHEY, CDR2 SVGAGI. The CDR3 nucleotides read TGTGCCAGCAGTCGTAGGGGGACCTTTATTCACGAGCAGTACTTC. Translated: CASSRRGTFIHEQYF.

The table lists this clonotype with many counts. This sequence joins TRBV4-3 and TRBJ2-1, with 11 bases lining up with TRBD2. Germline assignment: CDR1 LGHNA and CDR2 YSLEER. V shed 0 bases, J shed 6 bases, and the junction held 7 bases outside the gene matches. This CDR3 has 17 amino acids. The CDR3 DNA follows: TGCGCCAGCAGCCAAGAATTAATAACTAGCGGGAGCAATGAGCAGTTCTTC. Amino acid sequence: CASSQELITSGSNEQFF.

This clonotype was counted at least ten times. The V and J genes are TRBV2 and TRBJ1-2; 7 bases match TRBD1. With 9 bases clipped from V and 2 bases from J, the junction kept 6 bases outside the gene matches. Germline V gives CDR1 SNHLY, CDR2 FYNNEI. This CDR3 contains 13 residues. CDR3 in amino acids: CASAGTANYGYTF. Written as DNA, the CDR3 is TGTGCCAGTGCCGGGACAGCGAACTATGGCTACACCTTC.

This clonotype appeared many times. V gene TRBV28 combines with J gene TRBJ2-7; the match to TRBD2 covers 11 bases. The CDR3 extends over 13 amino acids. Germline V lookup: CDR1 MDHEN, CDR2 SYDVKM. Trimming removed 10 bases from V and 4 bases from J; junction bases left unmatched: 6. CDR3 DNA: TGTGCCACGAAGCTAGCGGGGGGTTACGAGCAGTACTTC. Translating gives CATKLAGGYEQYF.

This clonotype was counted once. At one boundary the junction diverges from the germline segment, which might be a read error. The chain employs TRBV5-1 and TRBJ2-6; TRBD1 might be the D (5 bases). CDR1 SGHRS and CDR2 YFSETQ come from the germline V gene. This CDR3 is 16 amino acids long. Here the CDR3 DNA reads TGCGCCAGCAGCTTGGATCCAGTCTCTGGGGCAAACGTCATGACTTTC. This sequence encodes CASSLDPVSGANVMTF.

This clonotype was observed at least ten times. CDR3 loop: CASSVTGALNTGELFF. CDR3 DNA sequence: TGTGCCAGCAGCGTAACTGGGGCCTTAAACACCGGGGAGCTGTTTTTT. The chain combines TRBV9 with TRBJ2-2, with D possibly TRBD1 on 5 matching bases. CDR1 is SGDLS, CDR2 YYNGEE, per germline. Trimming removed 1 base from V and 2 bases from J, with 12 bases in between. The CDR3 runs to 16 residues. Complete variable domain (other parts from reference TRBV9 and TRBJ2-2): DSGVTQTPKHLITATGQRVTLRCSPRSGDLSVYWYQQSLDQGLQFLIQYYNGEERAKGNILERFSAQQFPDLHSELNLSSLELGDSALYFCASSVTGALNTGELFFGEGSRLTVL.